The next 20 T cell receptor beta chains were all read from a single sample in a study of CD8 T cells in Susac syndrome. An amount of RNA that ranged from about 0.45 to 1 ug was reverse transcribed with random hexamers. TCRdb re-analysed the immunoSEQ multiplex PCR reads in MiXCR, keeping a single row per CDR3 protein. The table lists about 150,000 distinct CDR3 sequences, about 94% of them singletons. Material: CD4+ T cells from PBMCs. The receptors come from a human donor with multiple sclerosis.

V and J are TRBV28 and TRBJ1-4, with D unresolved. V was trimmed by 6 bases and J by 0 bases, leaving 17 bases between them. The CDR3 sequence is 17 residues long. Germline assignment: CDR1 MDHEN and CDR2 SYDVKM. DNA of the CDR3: TGTGCCAGCAGCCAACCCCGGCCCCATGCAACTAATGAAAAACTGTTTTTT. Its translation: CASSQPRPHATNEKLFF.

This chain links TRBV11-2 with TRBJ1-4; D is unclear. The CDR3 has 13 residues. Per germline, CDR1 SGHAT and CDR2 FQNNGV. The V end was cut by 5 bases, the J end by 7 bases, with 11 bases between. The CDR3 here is CASSQPTGEKLFF. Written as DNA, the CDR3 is TGTGCCAGCAGCCAACCTACGGGTGAAAAACTGTTTTTT. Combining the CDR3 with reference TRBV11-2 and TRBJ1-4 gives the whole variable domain EAGVAQSPRYKIIEKRQSVAFWCNPISGHATLYWYQQILGQGPKLLIQFQNNGVVDDSQLPKDRFSAERLKGVDSTLKIQPAKLEDSAVYLCASSQPTGEKLFFGSGTQLSVL.

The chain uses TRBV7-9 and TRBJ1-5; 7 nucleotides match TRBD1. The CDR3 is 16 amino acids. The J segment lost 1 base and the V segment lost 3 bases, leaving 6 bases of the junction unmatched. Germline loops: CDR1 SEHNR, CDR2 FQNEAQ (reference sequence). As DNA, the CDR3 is TGTGCCAGCAGCTTCACAGGGGCGGTGAGCAATCAGCCCCAGCATTTT. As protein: CASSFTGAVSNQPQHF.

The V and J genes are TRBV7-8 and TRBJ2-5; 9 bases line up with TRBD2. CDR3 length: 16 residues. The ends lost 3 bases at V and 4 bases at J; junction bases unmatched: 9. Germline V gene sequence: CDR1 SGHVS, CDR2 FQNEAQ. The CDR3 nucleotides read TGTGCCAGCAGCTTTGGAGCGGGGGGCGGGCGAGAGACCCAGTACTTC. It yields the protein CASSFGAGGGRETQYF.

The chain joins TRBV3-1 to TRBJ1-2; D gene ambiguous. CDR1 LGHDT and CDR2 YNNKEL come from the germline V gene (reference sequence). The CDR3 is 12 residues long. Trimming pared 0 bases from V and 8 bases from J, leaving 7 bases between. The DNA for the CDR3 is TGTGCCAGCAGCCAAGAGTCAAGGGGCTACACCTTC. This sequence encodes CASSQESRGYTF.

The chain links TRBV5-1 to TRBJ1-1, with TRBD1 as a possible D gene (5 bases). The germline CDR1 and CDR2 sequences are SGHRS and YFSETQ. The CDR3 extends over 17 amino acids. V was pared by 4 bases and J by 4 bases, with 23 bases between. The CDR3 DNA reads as TGCGCCAGCAGCCGGGGGAGAGACGGCAGGTGGATCACTGAAGCTTTCTTT. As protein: CASSRGRDGRWITEAFF.

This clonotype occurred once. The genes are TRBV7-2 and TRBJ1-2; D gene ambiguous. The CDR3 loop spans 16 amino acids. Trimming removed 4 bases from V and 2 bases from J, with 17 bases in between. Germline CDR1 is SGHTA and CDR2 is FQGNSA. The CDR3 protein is CASSSEAAGGNYGYTF. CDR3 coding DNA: TGTGCCAGCAGCTCCGAGGCCGCAGGCGGCAACTATGGCTACACCTTC.

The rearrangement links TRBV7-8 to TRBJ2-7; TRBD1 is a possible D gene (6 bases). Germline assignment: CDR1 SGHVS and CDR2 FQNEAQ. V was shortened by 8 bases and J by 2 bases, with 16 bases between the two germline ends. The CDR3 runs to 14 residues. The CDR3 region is CASQGQYPPYEQYF. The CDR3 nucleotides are TGTGCCAGCCAGGGGCAGTACCCTCCCTACGAGCAGTACTTC.

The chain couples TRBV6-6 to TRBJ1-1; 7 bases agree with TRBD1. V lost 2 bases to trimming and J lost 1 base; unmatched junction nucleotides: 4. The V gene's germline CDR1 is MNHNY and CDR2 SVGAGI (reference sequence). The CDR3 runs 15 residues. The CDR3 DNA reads TGTGCCAGCAGTTACCCAGGGGGAGGGAACACTGAAGCTTTCTTT. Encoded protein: CASSYPGGGNTEAFF.

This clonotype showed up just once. The CDR3 spells CASSMGRGTGEQYF. In nucleotides, the CDR3 is TGTGCCAGTAGTATGGGCAGGGGAACGGGTGAGCAGTACTTC. The gene calls are TRBV19 and TRBJ2-7, with D perhaps matching TRBD1 (6 bases). The CDR3 runs to 14 residues. The ends were cut back, 3 bases at V and 7 bases at J, with 16 bases in the middle. The germline CDR1 and CDR2 sequences are LNHDA and SQIVND (reference sequence).

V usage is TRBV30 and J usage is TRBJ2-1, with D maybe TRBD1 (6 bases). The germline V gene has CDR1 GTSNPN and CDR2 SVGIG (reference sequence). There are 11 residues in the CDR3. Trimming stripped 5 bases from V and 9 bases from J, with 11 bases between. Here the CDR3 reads CAWGSQGEQFF. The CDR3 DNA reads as TGTGCCTGGGGTTCACAGGGTGAGCAGTTCTTC. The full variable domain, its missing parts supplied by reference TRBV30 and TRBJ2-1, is SQTIHQWPATLVQPVGSPLSLECTVEGTSNPNLYWYRQAAGRGLQLLFYSVGIGQISSEVPQNLSASRPQDRQFILSSKKLLLSDSGFYLCAWGSQGEQFFGPGTRLTVL.

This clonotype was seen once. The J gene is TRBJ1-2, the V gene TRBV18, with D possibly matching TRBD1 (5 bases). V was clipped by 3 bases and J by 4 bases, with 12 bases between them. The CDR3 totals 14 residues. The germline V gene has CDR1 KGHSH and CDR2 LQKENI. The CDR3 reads CASSPTVGPYGYTF. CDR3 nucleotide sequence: TGTGCCAGCTCACCGACCGTGGGGCCCTATGGCTACACCTTC.

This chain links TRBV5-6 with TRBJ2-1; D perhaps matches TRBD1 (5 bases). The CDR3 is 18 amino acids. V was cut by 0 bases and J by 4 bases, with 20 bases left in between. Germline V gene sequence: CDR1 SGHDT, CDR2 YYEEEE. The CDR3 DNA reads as TGTGCCAGCAGCTTGGCAGCAGGGTCCCACACACGATACAATGAGCAGTTCTTC. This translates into CASSLAAGSHTRYNEQFF.

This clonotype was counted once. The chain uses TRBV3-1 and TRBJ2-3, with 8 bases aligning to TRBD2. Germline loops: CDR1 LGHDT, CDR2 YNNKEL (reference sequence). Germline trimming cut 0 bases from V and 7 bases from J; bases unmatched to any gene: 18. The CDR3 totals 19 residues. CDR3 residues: CASSQEFRGSGRRSYTQYF. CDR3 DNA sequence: TGTGCCAGCAGCCAAGAATTTAGAGGAAGCGGGAGAAGAAGTTATACGCAGTATTTT.

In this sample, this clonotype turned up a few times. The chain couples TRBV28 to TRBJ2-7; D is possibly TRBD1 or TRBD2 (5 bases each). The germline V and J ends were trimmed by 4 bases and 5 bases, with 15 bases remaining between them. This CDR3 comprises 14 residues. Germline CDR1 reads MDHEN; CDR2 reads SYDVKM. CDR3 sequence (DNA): TGTGCCAGCAGTTCCTCCGGGACGCTTAACGAGCAGTACTTC. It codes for CASSSSGTLNEQYF. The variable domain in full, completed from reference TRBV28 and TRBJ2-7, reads DVKVTQSSRYLVKRTGEKVFLECVQDMDHENMFWYRQDPGLGLRLIYFSYDVKMKEKGDIPEGYSVSREKKERFSLILESASTNQTSMYLCASSSSGTLNEQYFGPGTRLTVT.

DNA for the CDR3: TGTGCCAGCAGCATTAGTCAGGCTGGGGCCAACGTCCTGACTTTC. Translation: CASSISQAGANVLTF. The V and J genes are TRBV7-6 and TRBJ2-6; D not resolved. Germline CDR1 SGHVS, CDR2 FNYEAQ. Deletions cut 5 bases from V and 2 bases from J, with 10 bases between. The CDR3 runs to 15 residues.

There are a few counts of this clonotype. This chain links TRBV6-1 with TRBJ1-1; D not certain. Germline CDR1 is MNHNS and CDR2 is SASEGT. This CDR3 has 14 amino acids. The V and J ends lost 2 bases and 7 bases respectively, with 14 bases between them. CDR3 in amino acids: CASSERSLKDEAFF. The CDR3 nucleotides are TGTGCCAGCAGTGAAAGGTCCCTGAAGGATGAAGCTTTCTTT.

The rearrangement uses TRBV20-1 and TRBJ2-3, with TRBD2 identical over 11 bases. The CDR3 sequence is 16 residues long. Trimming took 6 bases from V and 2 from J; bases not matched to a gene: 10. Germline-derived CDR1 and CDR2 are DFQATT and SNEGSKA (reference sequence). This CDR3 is CSATPSSGGYTDTQYF. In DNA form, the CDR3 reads TGCAGTGCCACGCCTTCTAGCGGGGGGTACACAGATACGCAGTATTTT.

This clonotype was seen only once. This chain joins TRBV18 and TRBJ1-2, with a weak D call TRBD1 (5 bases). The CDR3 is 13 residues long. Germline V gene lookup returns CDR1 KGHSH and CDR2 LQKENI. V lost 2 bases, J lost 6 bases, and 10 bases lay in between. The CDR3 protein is CASSPWQGDGYTF. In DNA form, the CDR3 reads TGTGCCAGCTCACCATGGCAGGGCGATGGCTACACCTTC.

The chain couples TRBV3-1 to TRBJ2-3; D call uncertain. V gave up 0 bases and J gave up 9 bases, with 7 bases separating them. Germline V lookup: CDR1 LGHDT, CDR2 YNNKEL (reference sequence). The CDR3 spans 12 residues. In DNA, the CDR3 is TGTGCCAGCAGCCAAGAAGGGTCAACGCAGTATTTT. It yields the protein CASSQEGSTQYF.